These 23 T cell receptor beta chains came from one sample sequenced in a study of blood T cell repertoires in COVID-19. Generated by immunoSEQ multiplex PCR, the TCRdb table keeps only in-frame clones and is missing some. Here the sample spans roughly 200,000 clones, over 80% being singletons. The sample was peripheral blood. The receptors here all came from a woman aged 25 to 45 with COVID-19, enrolled during active disease.

The chain couples TRBV5-1 to TRBJ2-7; D is ambiguous. From germline, CDR1 is SGHRS and CDR2 YFSETQ. The V end was cut by 0 bases, the J end by 1 base, with 8 bases between. The CDR3 runs 14 residues. Here the CDR3 reads CASSLGPPSYEQYF. CDR3 nucleotide sequence: TGCGCCAGCAGCTTGGGTCCCCCTTCCTACGAGCAGTACTTC.

This clone was detected many times. The chain links TRBV19 to TRBJ1-1; no firm D call. The V end was cut by 3 bases, the J end by 1 base, with 6 bases between. In germline, CDR1 is LNHDA, CDR2 SQIVND (reference sequence). The CDR3 runs to 13 residues. CDR3 region: CASSMVRNTEAFF. Here the CDR3 DNA reads TGTGCCAGTAGTATGGTGAGGAACACTGAAGCTTTCTTT. The whole variable domain, remainder taken from reference TRBV19 and TRBJ1-1, is DGGITQSPKYLFRKEGQNVTLSCEQNLNHDAMYWYRQDPGQGLRLIYYSQIVNDFQKGDIAEGYSVSREKKESFPLTVTSAQKNPTAFYLCASSMVRNTEAFFGQGTRLTVV.

The J gene is TRBJ2-2, the V gene TRBV9; weak D call: TRBD2 (5 bases). CDR1 is SGDLS, CDR2 YYNGEE, per germline. The V end lost 0 bases, the J end lost 3 bases, and 15 bases lay between the germline ends. This CDR3 has 17 residues. The CDR3, as DNA: TGTGCCAGCAGCGTAGCCATGGGGAGTTCGGACACCGGGGAGCTGTTTTTT. Encoded protein: CASSVAMGSSDTGELFF.

This sequence joins TRBV19 and TRBJ1-2; 7 nucleotides line up with TRBD1. Germline CDR1 is LNHDA and CDR2 is SQIVND (reference sequence). The CDR3 runs to 12 residues. V lost 9 bases, J lost 5 bases, and 6 bases stayed unmatched. In DNA form, the CDR3 reads TGTGCCAGCAGACAGGGTAATTATGGCTACACCTTC. This encodes CASRQGNYGYTF.

The chain uses TRBV5-1 and TRBJ2-5; D unresolved. Germline CDR1 and CDR2: SGHRS and YFSETQ. With 2 bases removed from V and 0 bases from J, the gap between germline ends came to 2 bases. The CDR3 totals 12 residues. The DNA of the CDR3 is TGCGCCAGCAGCTTCAACCAAGAGACCCAGTACTTC. Its translation: CASSFNQETQYF. Looking up the rest from reference TRBV5-1 and TRBJ2-5 gives the full variable domain: KAGVTQTPRYLIKTRGQQVTLSCSPISGHRSVSWYQQTPGQGLQFLFEYFSETQRNKGNFPGRFSGRQFSNSRSEMNVSTLELGDSALYLCASSFNQETQYFGPGTRLLVL.

This clone has more than one count but fewer than ten. CDR3 loop: CASSLDRGPEAFF. CDR3 in DNA: TGTGCCAGCAGCTTAGACAGGGGCCCTGAAGCTTTCTTT. The chain has TRBV11-2 and TRBJ1-1, with a possible D match to TRBD1 (6 bases). Germline loops: CDR1 SGHAT, CDR2 FQNNGV. The CDR3 sequence is 13 residues long. V lost 0 bases, J lost 6 bases, and 8 bases lay in between. The variable domain in full, with the rest retrieved from reference TRBV11-2 and TRBJ1-1, is EAGVAQSPRYKIIEKRQSVAFWCNPISGHATLYWYQQILGQGPKLLIQFQNNGVVDDSQLPKDRFSAERLKGVDSTLKIQPAKLEDSAVYLCASSLDRGPEAFFGQGTRLTVV.

J is TRBJ2-3 and V is TRBV11-1; 8 bases fit TRBD2. V shed 5 bases and J 0 bases; nucleotides not matched to a gene: 4. The CDR3 runs to 15 residues. The germline CDR1 and CDR2 sequences are SGHAT and FQDESV (reference sequence). The CDR3 DNA reads as TGTGCCAGCAGCCCAACTAGCGGTAGCACAGATACGCAGTATTTT. This gives the protein CASSPTSGSTDTQYF.

This clone showed up just once. The chain carries TRBV4-3 and TRBJ2-1; 7 bases map to TRBD2. J gave up 6 bases and V 1 base, and 6 bases lay outside the gene matches. CDR3 length: 15 residues. The germline V gene encodes CDR1 LGHNA and CDR2 YSLEER. The chain's CDR3 is CASSQGGGRVNEQFF. As DNA, the CDR3 is TGCGCCAGCAGCCAAGGGGGCGGGAGAGTCAATGAGCAGTTCTTC.

The DNA for the CDR3 is TGTGCCAGTAGTATAGATCTCGAGTCCTACGAGCAGTACTTC. Translated: CASSIDLESYEQYF. This chain uses TRBV19 with TRBJ2-7; no firm D call. V was shortened by 0 bases and J by 1 base, with 7 bases between the two germline ends. Germline V CDR1 and CDR2: LNHDA, SQIVND (reference sequence). CDR3 size: 14 residues.

The chain links TRBV27 to TRBJ1-1; maybe TRBD1 (5 bases). Trimming removed 1 base from V and 6 bases from J, with 9 bases in between. The CDR3 is 13 residues long. Germline V lookup: CDR1 MNHEY, CDR2 SMNVEV (reference sequence). In DNA, the CDR3 is TGTGCCAGCAGTTTATTTCTGGGGCCTGAAGCTTTCTTT. This translates into CASSLFLGPEAFF.

The V and J genes are TRBV11-3 and TRBJ1-3, with a possible D match to TRBD1 (5 bases). The CDR3 is 14 residues long. Germline loops: CDR1 SGHNT, CDR2 YENEEA. V lost 3 bases to trimming and J lost 3 bases, with 9 bases between them. The CDR3, as DNA: TGTGCCAGCAGCTTGGGAGGGGATGGAAACACCATATATTTT. This codes for CASSLGGDGNTIYF. The entire variable domain, with the rest obtained from reference TRBV11-3 and TRBJ1-3, is as follows: EAGVVQSPRYKIIEKKQPVAFWCNPISGHNTLYWYLQNLGQGPELLIRYENEEAVDDSQLPKDRFSAERLKGVDSTLKIQPAELGDSAVYLCASSLGGDGNTIYFGEGSWLTVV.

This clone occurred a few times. The chain carries TRBV3-1 (or the pseudogene TRBV3-2) and TRBJ2-7; possible D gene TRBD1, 5 bases. This CDR3 is 13 amino acids long. Between the trimmed V and J ends, which lost 4 bases and 2 bases, there was a span of 9 bases. Germline V gene sequence: CDR1 LGHDT, CDR2 YNNKEL (reference sequence). The DNA of the CDR3 is TGTGCCAGCAGCCTCCAGGGTCCCTACGAGCAGTACTTC. Translated, it gives CASSLQGPYEQYF.

The CDR3 here is CASSQGTREGILQPQHF. In nucleotides, the CDR3 is TGTGCCAGCAGCCAAGGCACCAGGGAGGGGATCCTTCAGCCCCAGCATTTT. The chain links TRBV3-1 (or the pseudogene TRBV3-2) to TRBJ1-5; D may be TRBD1 (5 bases). CDR3 length equals 17 residues. V was clipped by 1 base and J by 6 bases, with 19 bases between them. Germline V CDR1 and CDR2: LGHDT, YNNKEL (reference sequence).

The genes are TRBV11-2 and TRBJ1-3; 7 bases agree with TRBD1. Germline values: CDR1 SGHAT, CDR2 FQNNGV. V shed 5 bases and J 1 base; nucleotides not matched to a gene: 5. The CDR3 is made up of 15 amino acids. The CDR3 DNA is TGTGCCAGCAGCCGAGACAGGGATTCTGGAAACACCATATATTTT. Protein sequence: CASSRDRDSGNTIYF.

This clone was recorded once. The DNA of the CDR3 is TGTGCCAGCAGCTTTAGCGGGGACACAGATACGCAGTATTTT. Translation gives CASSFSGDTDTQYF. The V call is TRBV7-2, the J call TRBJ2-3, with 8 bases that match TRBD2. The CDR3 contains 14 residues. V lost 3 bases and J lost 2; bases outside the gene matches: 1. Germline loops: CDR1 SGHTA, CDR2 FQGNSA.

CDR3 protein: CASSLPGMNTEAFF. CDR3 coding DNA: TGCGCCAGCAGCTTGCCGGGGATGAACACTGAAGCTTTCTTT. The gene calls are TRBV5-1 and TRBJ1-1; D unresolved. From germline, CDR1 is SGHRS and CDR2 YFSETQ. The CDR3 runs 14 residues. The V end lost 1 base, the J end lost 0 bases, and 7 bases lay between the germline ends.

The chain has TRBV4-3 and TRBJ2-3; 9 nucleotides agree with TRBD2. J gave up 0 bases and V 3 bases, and 7 bases lay outside the gene matches. CDR1 is LGHNA, CDR2 YSLEER, per germline. This CDR3 spans 17 amino acids. CDR3 in DNA: TGCGCCAGCAGCCAGGATAAGCTAGCGGGGAGCACAGATACGCAGTATTTT. Translated: CASSQDKLAGSTDTQYF.

The chain recombines TRBV7-6 with TRBJ2-2; 7 bases are shared with TRBD2. The germline V gene has CDR1 SGHVS and CDR2 FNYEAQ. V was pared by 3 bases and J by 3 bases, with 10 bases of the junction left unmatched. CDR3 length equals 17 residues. CDR3 nucleotide sequence: TGTGCCAGCAGCTTGGTACTCGATAGCGGGTACACCGGGGAGCTGTTTTTT. Translated, it gives CASSLVLDSGYTGELFF.

This clone was counted only a few times. This chain joins TRBV5-6 and TRBJ1-5; TRBD1 matches at 7 bases. With 3 bases clipped from V and 5 bases from J, the junction kept 5 bases outside the gene matches. CDR3 length: 14 residues. Germline V gives CDR1 SGHDT, CDR2 YYEEEE. CDR3 residues: CASSSTGAHQPQHF. CDR3 DNA sequence: TGTGCCAGCAGCTCAACAGGGGCTCATCAGCCCCAGCATTTT.

V gene TRBV2 combines with J gene TRBJ1-5; no clear D gene. The CDR3 totals 13 residues. Deletions cut 5 bases from V and 6 bases from J, with 11 bases between. Per the germline V gene, CDR1 is SNHLY and CDR2 is FYNNEI. This CDR3 is CASSIEKSQPQHF. For the CDR3, the DNA is TGTGCCAGCAGTATAGAGAAGTCTCAGCCCCAGCATTTT. Full variable domain (missing parts from reference TRBV2 and TRBJ1-5): EPEVTQTPSHQVTQMGQEVILRCVPISNHLYFYWYRQILGQKVEFLVSFYNNEISEKSEIFDDQFSVERPDGSNFTLKIRSTKLEDSAMYFCASSIEKSQPQHFGDGTRLSIL.

The J gene is TRBJ2-6, the V gene TRBV7-8; 13 bases fit TRBD2. V was pared by 5 bases and J by 2 bases, with 3 bases of the junction left unmatched. In germline, CDR1 is SGHVS, CDR2 FQNEAQ. The CDR3 has 17 amino acids. Here the CDR3 DNA reads TGTGCCAGCAGCCCTGGGACTAGCGGGGCTGGGGCCAACGTCCTGACTTTC. Encoded protein: CASSPGTSGAGANVLTF.

The rearrangement uses TRBV6-6 and TRBJ2-7; 7 bases are a match to TRBD1. Trimming at V came to 2 bases and at J to 4 bases, leaving 2 bases not matched to a gene. Per the germline V gene, CDR1 is MNHNY and CDR2 is SVGAGI (reference sequence). The CDR3 extends over 13 amino acids. This CDR3 is CASSYHRGYEQYF. CDR3 nucleotide sequence: TGTGCCAGCAGTTACCACAGGGGATACGAGCAGTACTTC.

The chain links TRBV27 to TRBJ2-1, with TRBD2 matching over 12 bases. The trim removed 7 bases at V and 9 bases at J, leaving 7 bases unmatched. The CDR3 is 14 residues long. Germline V CDR1 and CDR2: MNHEY, SMNVEV (reference sequence). This CDR3 is CASKLAGGPGEQFF. CDR3 nucleotides: TGTGCCAGCAAGCTAGCGGGGGGGCCGGGTGAGCAGTTCTTC.